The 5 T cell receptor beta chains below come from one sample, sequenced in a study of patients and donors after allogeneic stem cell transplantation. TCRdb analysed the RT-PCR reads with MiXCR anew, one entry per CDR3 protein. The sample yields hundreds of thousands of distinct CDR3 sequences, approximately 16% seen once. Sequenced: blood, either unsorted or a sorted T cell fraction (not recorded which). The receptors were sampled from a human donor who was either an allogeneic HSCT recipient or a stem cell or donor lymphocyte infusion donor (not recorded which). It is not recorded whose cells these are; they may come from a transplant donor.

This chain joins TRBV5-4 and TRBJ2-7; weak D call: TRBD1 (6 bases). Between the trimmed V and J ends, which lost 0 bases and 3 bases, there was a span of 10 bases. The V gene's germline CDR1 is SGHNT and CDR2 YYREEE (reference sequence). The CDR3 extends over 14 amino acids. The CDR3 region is CASSLATGRYEQYF. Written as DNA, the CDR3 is TGTGCCAGCAGCTTGGCGACAGGTCGCTACGAGCAGTACTTC.

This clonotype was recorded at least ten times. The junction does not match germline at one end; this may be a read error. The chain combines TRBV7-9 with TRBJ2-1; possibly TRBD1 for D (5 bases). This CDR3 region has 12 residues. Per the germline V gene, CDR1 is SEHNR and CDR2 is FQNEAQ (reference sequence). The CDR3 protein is CASSFRDNEQFF. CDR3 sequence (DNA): TGCGCCAGCAGCTTCAGGGACAATGAGCAGTTCTTC.

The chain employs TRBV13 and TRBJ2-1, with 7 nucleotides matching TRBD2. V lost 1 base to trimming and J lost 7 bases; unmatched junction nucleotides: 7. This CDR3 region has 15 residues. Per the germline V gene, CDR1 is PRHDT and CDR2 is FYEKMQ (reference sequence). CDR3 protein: CASSLVVGGKNEQFF. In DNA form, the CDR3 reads TGTGCCAGCAGCTTAGTGGTGGGGGGGAAGAATGAGCAGTTCTTC.

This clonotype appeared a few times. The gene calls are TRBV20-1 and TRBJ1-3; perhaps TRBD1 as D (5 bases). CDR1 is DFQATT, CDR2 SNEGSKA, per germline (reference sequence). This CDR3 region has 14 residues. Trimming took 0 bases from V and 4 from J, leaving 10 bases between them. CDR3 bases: TGCAGTGCTAGAGATCGACAGCGAGGAAACACCATATATTTT. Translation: CSARDRQRGNTIYF.

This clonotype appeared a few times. The CDR3 spells CASSYQGPSLTDTQYF. The CDR3 DNA reads TGTGCCAGCAGTTACCAGGGTCCTTCCCTCACAGATACGCAGTATTTT. V and J are TRBV6-5 and TRBJ2-3; TRBD1 is a possible D gene (5 bases). Germline V gene lookup returns CDR1 MNHEY and CDR2 SVGAGI. CDR3 length: 16 residues. Trimming pared 2 bases from V and 2 bases from J, leaving 14 bases between.